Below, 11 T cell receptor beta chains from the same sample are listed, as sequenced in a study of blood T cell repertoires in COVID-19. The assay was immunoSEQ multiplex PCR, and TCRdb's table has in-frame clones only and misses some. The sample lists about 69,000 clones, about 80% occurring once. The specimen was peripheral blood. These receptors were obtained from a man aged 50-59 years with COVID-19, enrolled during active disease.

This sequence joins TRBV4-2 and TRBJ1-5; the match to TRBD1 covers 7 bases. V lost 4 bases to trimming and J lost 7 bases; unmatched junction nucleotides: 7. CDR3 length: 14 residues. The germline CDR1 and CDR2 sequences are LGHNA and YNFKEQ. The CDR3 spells CASSLGAGGQPQHF. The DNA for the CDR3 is TGTGCCAGCAGCCTTGGGGCAGGGGGACAGCCCCAGCATTTT.

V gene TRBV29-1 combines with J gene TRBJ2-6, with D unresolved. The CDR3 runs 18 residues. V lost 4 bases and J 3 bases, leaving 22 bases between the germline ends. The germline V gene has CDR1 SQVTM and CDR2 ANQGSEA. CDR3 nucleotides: TGCAGCGTTGTTAAGGCAGGCAGTGGAATTAGTGGGGCCAACGTCCTGACTTTC. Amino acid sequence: CSVVKAGSGISGANVLTF. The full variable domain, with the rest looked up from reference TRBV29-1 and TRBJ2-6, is SAVISQKPSRDICQRGTSLTIQCQVDSQVTMMFWYRQQPGQSLTLIATANQGSEATYESGFVIDKFPISRPNLTFSTLTVSNMSPEDSSIYLCSVVKAGSGISGANVLTFGAGSRLTVL.

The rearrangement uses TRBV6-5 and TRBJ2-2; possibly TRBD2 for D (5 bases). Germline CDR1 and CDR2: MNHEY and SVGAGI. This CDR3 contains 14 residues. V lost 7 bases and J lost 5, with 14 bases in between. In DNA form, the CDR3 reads TGTGCCAGCACAATTGCGGGTGCGACCGGGGAGCTGTTTTTT. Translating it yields CASTIAGATGELFF.

The CDR3 DNA is TGTGCCAGCGATCCAGGGCCGGCCGGAAACACCATATATTTT. This translates into CASDPGPAGNTIYF. This chain links TRBV3-1 (or the pseudogene TRBV3-2) with TRBJ1-3; tentatively, D is TRBD1 (5 bases). The CDR3 length is 14 residues. CDR1 is LGHDT and CDR2 is YNNKEL in the germline V gene (reference sequence). V shed 8 bases and J shed 4 bases, with 15 bases lying between them.

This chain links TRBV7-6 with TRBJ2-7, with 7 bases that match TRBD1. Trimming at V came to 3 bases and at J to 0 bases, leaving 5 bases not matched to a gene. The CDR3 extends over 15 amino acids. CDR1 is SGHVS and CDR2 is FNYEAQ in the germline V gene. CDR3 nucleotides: TGTGCCAGCAGCTTGGGACAGCCTAGCTCCTACGAGCAGTACTTC. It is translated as CASSLGQPSSYEQYF.

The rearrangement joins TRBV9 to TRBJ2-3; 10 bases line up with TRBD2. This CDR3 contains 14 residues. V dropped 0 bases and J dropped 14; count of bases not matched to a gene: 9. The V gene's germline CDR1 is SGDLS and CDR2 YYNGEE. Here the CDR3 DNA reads TGTGCCAGCAGCGTAGATCTAGCGGGGGCCCGGAGGTATTTT. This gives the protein CASSVDLAGARRYF. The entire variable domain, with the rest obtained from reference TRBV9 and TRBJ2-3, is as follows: DSGVTQTPKHLITATGQRVTLRCSPRSGDLSVYWYQQSLDQGLQFLIQYYNGEERAKGNILERFSAQQFPDLHSELNLSSLELGDSALYFCASSVDLAGARRYFGPGTRLTVL.

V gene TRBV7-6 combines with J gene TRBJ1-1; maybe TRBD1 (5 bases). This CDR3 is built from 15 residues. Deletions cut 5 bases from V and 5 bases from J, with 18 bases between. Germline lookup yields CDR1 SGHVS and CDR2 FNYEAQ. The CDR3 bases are TGTGCCAGCAGCCCCCTGGGGGGGGGAAGGACTGAAGCTTTCTTT. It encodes CASSPLGGGRTEAFF.

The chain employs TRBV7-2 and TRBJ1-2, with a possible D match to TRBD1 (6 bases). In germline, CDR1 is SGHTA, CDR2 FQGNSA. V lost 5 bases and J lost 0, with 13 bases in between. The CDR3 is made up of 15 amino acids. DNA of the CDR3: TGTGCCAGCAGCCTGAAACAGGGAACTAACTATGGCTACACCTTC. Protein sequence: CASSLKQGTNYGYTF.

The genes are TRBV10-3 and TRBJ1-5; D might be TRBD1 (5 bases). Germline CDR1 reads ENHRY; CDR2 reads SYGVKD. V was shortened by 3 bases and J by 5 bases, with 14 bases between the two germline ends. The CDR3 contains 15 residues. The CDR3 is CAISERGPGDQPQHF. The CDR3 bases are TGTGCCATCAGTGAACGAGGACCGGGGGATCAGCCCCAGCATTTT.

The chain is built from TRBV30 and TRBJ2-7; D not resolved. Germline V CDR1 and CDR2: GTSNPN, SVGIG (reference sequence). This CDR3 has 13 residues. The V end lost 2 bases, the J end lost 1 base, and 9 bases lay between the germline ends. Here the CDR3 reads CAWSTRGSYEQYF. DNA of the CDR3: TGTGCCTGGAGTACCCGAGGATCCTACGAGCAGTACTTC.

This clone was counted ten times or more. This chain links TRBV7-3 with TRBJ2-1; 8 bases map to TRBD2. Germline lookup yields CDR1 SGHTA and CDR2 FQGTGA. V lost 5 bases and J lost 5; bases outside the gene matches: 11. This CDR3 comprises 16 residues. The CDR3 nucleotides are TGTGCCAGCAGCCTTGGACGGGGGGGCCCTAACAATGAGCAGTTCTTC. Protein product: CASSLGRGGPNNEQFF.